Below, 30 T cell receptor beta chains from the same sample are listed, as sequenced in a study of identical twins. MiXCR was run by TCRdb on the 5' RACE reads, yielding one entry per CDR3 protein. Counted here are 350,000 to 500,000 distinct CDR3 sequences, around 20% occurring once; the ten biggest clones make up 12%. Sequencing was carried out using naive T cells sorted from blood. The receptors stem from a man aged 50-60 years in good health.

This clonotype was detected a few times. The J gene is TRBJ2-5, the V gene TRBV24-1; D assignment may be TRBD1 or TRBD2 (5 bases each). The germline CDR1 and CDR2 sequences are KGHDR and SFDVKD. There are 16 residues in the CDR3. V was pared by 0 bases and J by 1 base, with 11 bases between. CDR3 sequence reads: CATSDLGGQAQETQYF. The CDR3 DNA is TGTGCCACCAGTGATTTGGGGGGTCAGGCCCAAGAGACCCAGTACTTC.

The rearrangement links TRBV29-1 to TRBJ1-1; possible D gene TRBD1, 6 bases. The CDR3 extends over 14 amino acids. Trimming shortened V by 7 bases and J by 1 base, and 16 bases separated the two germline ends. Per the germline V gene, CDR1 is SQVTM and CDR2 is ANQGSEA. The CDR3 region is CSAYPGHRNTEAFF. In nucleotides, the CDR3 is TGCAGCGCCTACCCGGGACACCGGAACACTGAAGCTTTCTTT.

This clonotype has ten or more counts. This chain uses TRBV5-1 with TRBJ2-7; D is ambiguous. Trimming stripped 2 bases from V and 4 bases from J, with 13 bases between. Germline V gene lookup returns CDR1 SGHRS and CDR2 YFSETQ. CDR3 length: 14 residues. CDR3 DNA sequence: TGCGCCAGCAGCTTAGCCCAGGCAGGATACGAGCAGTACTTC. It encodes CASSLAQAGYEQYF.

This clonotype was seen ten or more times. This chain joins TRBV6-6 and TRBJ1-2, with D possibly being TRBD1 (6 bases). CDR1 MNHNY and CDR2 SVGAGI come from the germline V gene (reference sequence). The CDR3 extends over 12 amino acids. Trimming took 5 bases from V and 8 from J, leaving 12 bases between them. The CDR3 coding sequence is TGTGCCAGCAGTGGACCCGGACAGGGCTACACCTTC. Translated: CASSGPGQGYTF.

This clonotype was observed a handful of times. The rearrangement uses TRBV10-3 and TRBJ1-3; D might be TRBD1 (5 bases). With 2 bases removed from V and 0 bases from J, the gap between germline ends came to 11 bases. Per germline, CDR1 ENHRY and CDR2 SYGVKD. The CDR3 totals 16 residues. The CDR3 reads CAISEEGLYSGNTIYF. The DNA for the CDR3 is TGTGCCATCAGTGAGGAGGGGTTATACTCTGGAAACACCATATATTTT.

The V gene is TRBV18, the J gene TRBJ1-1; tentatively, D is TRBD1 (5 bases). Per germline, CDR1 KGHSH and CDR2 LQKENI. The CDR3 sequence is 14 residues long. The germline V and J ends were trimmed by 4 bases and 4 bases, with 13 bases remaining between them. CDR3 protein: CASSLNTGGTEAFF. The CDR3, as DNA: TGTGCCAGCTCACTGAACACCGGGGGCACTGAAGCTTTCTTT.

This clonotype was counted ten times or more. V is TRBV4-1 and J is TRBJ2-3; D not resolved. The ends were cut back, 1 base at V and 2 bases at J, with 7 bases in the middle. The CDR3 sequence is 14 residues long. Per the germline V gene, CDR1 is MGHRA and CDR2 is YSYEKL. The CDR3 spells CASSQVGNTDTQYF. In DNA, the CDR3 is TGCGCCAGCAGCCAAGTCGGCAACACAGATACGCAGTATTTT.

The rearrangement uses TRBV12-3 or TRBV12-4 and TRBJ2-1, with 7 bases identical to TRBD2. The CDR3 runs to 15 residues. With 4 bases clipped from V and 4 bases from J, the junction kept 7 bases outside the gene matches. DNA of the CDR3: TGTGCCAGCAGTTGGGGGAGGGCCTTTTACAATGAGCAGTTCTTC. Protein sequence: CASSWGRAFYNEQFF.

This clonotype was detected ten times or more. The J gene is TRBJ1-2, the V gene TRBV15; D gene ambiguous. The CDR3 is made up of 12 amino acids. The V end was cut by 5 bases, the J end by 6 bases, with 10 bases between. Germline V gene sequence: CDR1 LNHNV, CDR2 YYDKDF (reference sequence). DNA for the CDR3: TGTGCCACCAGCCTTCGGGGTGATGGCTACACCTTC. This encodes CATSLRGDGYTF.

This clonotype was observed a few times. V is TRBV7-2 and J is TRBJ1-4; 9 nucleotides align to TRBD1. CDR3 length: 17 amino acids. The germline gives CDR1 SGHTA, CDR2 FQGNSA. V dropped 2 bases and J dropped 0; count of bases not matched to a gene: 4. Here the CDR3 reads CASSLLGQGATNEKLFF. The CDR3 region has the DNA TGTGCCAGCAGCTTACTGGGACAGGGAGCAACTAATGAAAAACTGTTTTTT.

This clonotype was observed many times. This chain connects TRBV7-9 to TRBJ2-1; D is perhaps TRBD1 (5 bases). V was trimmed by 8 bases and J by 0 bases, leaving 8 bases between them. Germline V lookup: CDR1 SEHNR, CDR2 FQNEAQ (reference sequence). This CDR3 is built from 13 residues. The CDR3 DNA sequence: TGTGCCAGCGGTGACAGCTCCTACAATGAGCAGTTCTTC. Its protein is CASGDSSYNEQFF.

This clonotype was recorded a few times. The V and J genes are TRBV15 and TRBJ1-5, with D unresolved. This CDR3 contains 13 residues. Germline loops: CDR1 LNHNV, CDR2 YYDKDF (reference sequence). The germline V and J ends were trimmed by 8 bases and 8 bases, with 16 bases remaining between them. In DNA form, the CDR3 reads TGTGCCACCTCCGGGTTCCTCGGTGAGCCCCAGCATTTT. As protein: CATSGFLGEPQHF.

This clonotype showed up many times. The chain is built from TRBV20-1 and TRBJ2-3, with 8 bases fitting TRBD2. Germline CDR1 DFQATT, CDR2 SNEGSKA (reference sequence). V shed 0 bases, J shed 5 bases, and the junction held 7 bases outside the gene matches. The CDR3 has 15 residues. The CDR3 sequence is CSARDLRAGEDTQYF. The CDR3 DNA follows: TGCAGTGCTAGAGATCTGAGAGCGGGAGAAGATACGCAGTATTTT.

DNA of the CDR3: TGTGCCATCAGTGAATATCTAATGGACAGGGGATACGAGCAGTACTTC. Amino acid sequence: CAISEYLMDRGYEQYF. This sequence joins TRBV10-3 and TRBJ2-7; TRBD1 aligns across 9 bases. With V trimmed by 3 bases and J by 4 bases, 10 bases remained unmatched. Germline values: CDR1 ENHRY, CDR2 SYGVKD. The CDR3 spans 16 residues.

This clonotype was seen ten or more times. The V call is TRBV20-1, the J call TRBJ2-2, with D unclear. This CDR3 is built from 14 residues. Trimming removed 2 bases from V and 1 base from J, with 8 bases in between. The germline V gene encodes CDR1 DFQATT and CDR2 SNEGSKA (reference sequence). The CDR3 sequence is CSARPNGNTGELFF. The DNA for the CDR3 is TGCAGTGCTAGACCCAATGGGAACACCGGGGAGCTGTTTTTT.

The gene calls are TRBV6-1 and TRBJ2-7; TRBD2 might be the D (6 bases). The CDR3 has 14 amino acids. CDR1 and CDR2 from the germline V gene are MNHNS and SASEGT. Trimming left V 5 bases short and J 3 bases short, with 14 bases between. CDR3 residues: CASSTPNGGYEQYF. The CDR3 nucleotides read TGTGCCAGCAGTACCCCAAACGGGGGCTACGAGCAGTACTTC.

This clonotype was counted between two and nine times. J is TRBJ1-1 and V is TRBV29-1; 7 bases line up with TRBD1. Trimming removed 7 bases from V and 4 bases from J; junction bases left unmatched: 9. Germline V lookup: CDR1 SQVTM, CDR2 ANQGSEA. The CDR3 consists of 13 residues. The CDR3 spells CSAGTAILTEAFF. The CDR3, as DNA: TGCAGCGCTGGGACAGCAATTCTCACTGAAGCTTTCTTT.

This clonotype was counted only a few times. The CDR3 protein is CASSDPGSRSGNTIYF. In DNA form, the CDR3 reads TGTGCCAGCAGCGATCCGGGCTCCCGCTCTGGAAACACCATATATTTT. The genes are TRBV7-8 and TRBJ1-3; D gene uncertain. This CDR3 region has 16 residues. CDR1 is SGHVS and CDR2 is FQNEAQ in the germline V gene. V lost 5 bases, J lost 0 bases, and 14 bases lay in between.

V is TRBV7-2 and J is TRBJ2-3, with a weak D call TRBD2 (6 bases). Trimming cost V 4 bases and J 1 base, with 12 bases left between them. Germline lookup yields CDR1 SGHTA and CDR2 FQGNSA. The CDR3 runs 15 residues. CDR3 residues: CASSSPGVGTDTQYF. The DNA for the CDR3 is TGTGCCAGCAGCTCCCCGGGGGTAGGCACAGATACGCAGTATTTT.

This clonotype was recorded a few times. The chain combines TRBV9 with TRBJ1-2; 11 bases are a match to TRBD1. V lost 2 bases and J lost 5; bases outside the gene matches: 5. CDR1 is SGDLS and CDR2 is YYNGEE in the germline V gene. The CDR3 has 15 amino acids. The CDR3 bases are TGTGCCAGCAGCGTCCGGGACAGGGGGGGGTATGGCTACACCTTC. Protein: CASSVRDRGGYGYTF.

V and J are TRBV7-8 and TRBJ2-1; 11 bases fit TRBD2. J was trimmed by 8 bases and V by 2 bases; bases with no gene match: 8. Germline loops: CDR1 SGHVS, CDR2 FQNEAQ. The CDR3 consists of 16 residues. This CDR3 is CASSLKLTSGRDEQFF. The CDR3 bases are TGTGCCAGCAGCTTAAAACTTACTAGCGGGAGAGATGAGCAGTTCTTC.

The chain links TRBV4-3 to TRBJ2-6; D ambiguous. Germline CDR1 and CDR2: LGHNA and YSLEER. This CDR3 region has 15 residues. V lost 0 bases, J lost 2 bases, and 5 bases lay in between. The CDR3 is CASSQDMAGANVLTF. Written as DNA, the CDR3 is TGCGCCAGCAGCCAAGATATGGCTGGGGCCAACGTCCTGACTTTC.

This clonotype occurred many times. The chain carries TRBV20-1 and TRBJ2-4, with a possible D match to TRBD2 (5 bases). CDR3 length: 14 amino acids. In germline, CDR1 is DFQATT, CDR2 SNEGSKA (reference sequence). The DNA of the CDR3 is TGCAGCCTCCCCGGGGTGGTAGCCAAAAACATTCAGTACTTC. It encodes CSLPGVVAKNIQYF.

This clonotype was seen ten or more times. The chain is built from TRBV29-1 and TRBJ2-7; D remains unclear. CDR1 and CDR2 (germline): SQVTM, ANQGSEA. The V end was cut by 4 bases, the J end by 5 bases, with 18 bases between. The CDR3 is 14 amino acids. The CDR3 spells CSVGSLLGSHEQYF. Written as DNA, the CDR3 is TGCAGCGTTGGTTCTTTGCTGGGGTCCCACGAGCAGTACTTC.

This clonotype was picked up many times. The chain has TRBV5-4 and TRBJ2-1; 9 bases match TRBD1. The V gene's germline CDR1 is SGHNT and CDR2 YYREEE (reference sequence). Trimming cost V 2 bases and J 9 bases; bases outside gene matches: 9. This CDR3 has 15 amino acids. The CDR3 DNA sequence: TGTGCCAGCAGCTTCCGGGACAGGGACGGTTCTGAGCAGTTCTTC. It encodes CASSFRDRDGSEQFF.

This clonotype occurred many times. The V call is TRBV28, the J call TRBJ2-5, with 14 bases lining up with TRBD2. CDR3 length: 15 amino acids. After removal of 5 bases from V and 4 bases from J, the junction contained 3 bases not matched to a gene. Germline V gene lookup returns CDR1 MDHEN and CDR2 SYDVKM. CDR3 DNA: TGTGCCAGCAGTCAGGGACTAGCGGGAGTAGAGACCCAGTACTTC. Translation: CASSQGLAGVETQYF.

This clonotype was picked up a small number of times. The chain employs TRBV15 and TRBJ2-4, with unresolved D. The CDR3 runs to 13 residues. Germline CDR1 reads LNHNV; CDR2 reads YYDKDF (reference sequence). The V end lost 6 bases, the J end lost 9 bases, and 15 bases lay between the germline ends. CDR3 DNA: TGTGCCACCAGTTTCGACACAGCCTTCATTCAGTACTTC. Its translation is CATSFDTAFIQYF.

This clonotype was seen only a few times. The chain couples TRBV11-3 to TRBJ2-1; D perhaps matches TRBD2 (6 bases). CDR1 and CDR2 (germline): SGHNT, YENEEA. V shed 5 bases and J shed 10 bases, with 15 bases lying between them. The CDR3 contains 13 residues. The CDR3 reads CASSPSRRGEQFF. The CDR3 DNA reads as TGTGCCAGCAGCCCCTCTCGGCGGGGCGAGCAGTTCTTC.

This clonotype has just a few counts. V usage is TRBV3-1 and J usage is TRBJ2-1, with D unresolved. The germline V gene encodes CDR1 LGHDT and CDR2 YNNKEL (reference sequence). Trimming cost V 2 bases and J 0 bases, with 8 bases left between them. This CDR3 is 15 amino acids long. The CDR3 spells CASSQIRSSYNEQFF. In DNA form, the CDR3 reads TGTGCCAGCAGCCAAATCAGGAGCTCCTACAATGAGCAGTTCTTC.

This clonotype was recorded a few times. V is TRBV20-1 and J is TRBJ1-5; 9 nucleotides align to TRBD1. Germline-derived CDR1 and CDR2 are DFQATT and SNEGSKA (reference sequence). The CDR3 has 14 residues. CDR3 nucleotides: TGCAGCGCACAGAGGGACAGGGGCAATCAGCCCCAGCATTTT. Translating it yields CSAQRDRGNQPQHF.